Shown below are 29 T cell receptor beta chains from a single sample sequenced in a study of shared clonotypes between healthy human individuals. CD45RO-negative, CCR7-positively selected cells formed the naive CD8 fraction, excluding terminally differentiated effector memory CD45RA+ cells. Profiling relied on immunoSEQ multiplex PCR, and the TCRdb table lists in-frame clones only, not all of them. The profile shows about 2.2 million clones, 93% of them singletons. The specimen was naive CD8+ T cells from PBMCs. The receptors originated from a man aged 18 to 29 in good health. Some clones in this sample may be carry-over from other donors' samples.

The chain employs TRBV27 and TRBJ2-1; a weak D match, TRBD2 (5 bases). The CDR3 runs to 15 residues. Germline values: CDR1 MNHEY, CDR2 SMNVEV (reference sequence). V shed 7 bases and J shed 2 bases, with 15 bases lying between them. This chain's CDR3 is CASMGTSTPYNEQFF. The CDR3 DNA reads TGTGCCAGCATGGGAACTAGTACCCCCTACAATGAGCAGTTCTTC.

The rearrangement uses TRBV5-1 and TRBJ1-2; the D is unclear. Germline V gene data show CDR1 as SGHRS and CDR2 as YFSETQ. CDR3 length equals 16 residues. With 4 bases removed from V and 4 bases from J, the gap between germline ends came to 20 bases. The CDR3 loop reads CASSLVPVPGIYGYTF. The CDR3 region has the DNA TGCGCCAGCAGCCTCGTCCCGGTCCCGGGCATCTATGGCTACACCTTC.

The V gene is TRBV29-1, the J gene TRBJ1-2, with D uncertain. The V and J ends lost 7 bases and 7 bases respectively, with 16 bases between them. The CDR3 extends over 12 amino acids. Germline loops: CDR1 SQVTM, CDR2 ANQGSEA. CDR3 loop: CSAGLGEPGYTF. The CDR3 DNA sequence: TGCAGCGCCGGCCTTGGGGAACCTGGCTACACCTTC.

V and J are TRBV5-6 and TRBJ2-5; TRBD1 matches 11 bases. The CDR3 covers 17 residues. From germline, CDR1 is SGHDT and CDR2 YYEEEE. With V trimmed by 0 bases and J by 4 bases, 8 bases remained unmatched. The CDR3 region is CASSLVFRGTGGETQYF. Written as DNA, the CDR3 is TGTGCCAGCAGCTTGGTGTTTCGGGGGACAGGGGGAGAGACCCAGTACTTC.

V usage is TRBV7-3 and J usage is TRBJ2-3, with D possibly being TRBD2 (7 bases). This CDR3 has 14 amino acids. CDR1 SGHTA and CDR2 FQGTGA come from the germline V gene. Trimming pared 5 bases from V and 4 bases from J, leaving 13 bases between. The CDR3 reads CASSPWGGPDTQYF. CDR3 bases: TGTGCCAGCAGCCCCTGGGGGGGGCCAGATACGCAGTATTTT. Using reference TRBV7-3 and TRBJ2-3 for the parts outside the CDR3, the full variable domain is GAGVSQTPSNKVTEKGKYVELRCDPISGHTALYWYRQSLGQGPEFLIYFQGTGAADDSGLPNDRFFAVRPEGSVSTLKIQRTERGDSAVYLCASSPWGGPDTQYFGPGTRLTVL.

V is TRBV27 and J is TRBJ2-1; the D gene is possibly TRBD2 (5 bases). Germline V gives CDR1 MNHEY, CDR2 SMNVEV (reference sequence). The V gene lost 8 bases and the J gene lost 3 bases, with 14 bases spanning the gap. The CDR3 has 14 residues. The CDR3 protein is CASGSPGNYNEQFF. DNA for the CDR3: TGTGCCAGCGGGAGCCCGGGGAACTACAATGAGCAGTTCTTC.

This clone was seen only once. This chain uses TRBV28 with TRBJ2-1; the match to TRBD2 covers 10 bases. V was clipped by 6 bases and J by 8 bases; unmatched bases: 16. This CDR3 spans 17 amino acids. Germline CDR1 is MDHEN and CDR2 is SYDVKM. The CDR3 region is CASSSIRASGRGDEQFF. CDR3 DNA sequence: TGTGCCAGCAGCTCCATTCGAGCTAGCGGGAGAGGGGATGAGCAGTTCTTC.

The chain links TRBV2 to TRBJ1-2; D perhaps matches TRBD1 (5 bases). Germline-derived CDR1 and CDR2 are SNHLY and FYNNEI. The length of the CDR3 is 17 residues. Trimming stripped 1 base from V and 6 bases from J, with 21 bases between. CDR3 sequence: CASSEGDLGEGMDGYTF. CDR3 bases: TGTGCCAGCAGTGAAGGGGACCTTGGAGAGGGGATGGATGGCTACACCTTC.

CDR3 region: CASSLWSGRVSSYNEQFF. DNA of the CDR3: TGTGCCAGCAGTTTATGGAGCGGGAGGGTAAGCTCCTACAATGAGCAGTTCTTC. V and J are TRBV27 and TRBJ2-1; TRBD2 agrees at 10 bases. CDR1 MNHEY and CDR2 SMNVEV come from the germline V gene (reference sequence). The CDR3 sequence is 18 residues long. The trim removed 1 base at V and 0 bases at J, leaving 6 bases unmatched.

In nucleotides, the CDR3 is TGCGCCAGCAGCCAAGCAGTGGGTTTCCACGAGCAGTACTTC. Its translation is CASSQAVGFHEQYF. This sequence joins TRBV4-1 and TRBJ2-7; D is unresolved. Between the trimmed V and J ends, which lost 1 base and 5 bases, there was a span of 12 bases. Germline V CDR1 and CDR2: MGHRA, YSYEKL. CDR3 size: 14 residues.

The chain is built from TRBV2 and TRBJ1-1, with 10 bases matching TRBD1. The germline V gene has CDR1 SNHLY and CDR2 FYNNEI. This CDR3 region has 15 residues. V was clipped by 3 bases and J by 7 bases; unmatched bases: 8. Here the CDR3 reads CASSDIGTGDNEAFF. In DNA form, the CDR3 reads TGTGCCAGCAGTGATATTGGGACAGGGGATAATGAAGCTTTCTTT.

This clone was seen a few times. The V and J genes are TRBV6-1 and TRBJ1-3; D is ambiguous. The CDR3 length is 15 residues. V gave up 0 bases and J gave up 7 bases, with 13 bases separating them. In germline, CDR1 is MNHNS, CDR2 SASEGT. As DNA, the CDR3 is TGTGCCAGCAGTGAAGCGACCCCCTGGAGGAACACCATATATTTT. Translating gives CASSEATPWRNTIYF.

The V and J genes are TRBV27 and TRBJ1-1; weak D call: TRBD1 (5 bases). With 2 bases removed from V and 4 bases from J, the gap between germline ends came to 11 bases. Germline V gives CDR1 MNHEY, CDR2 SMNVEV (reference sequence). The CDR3 runs 14 residues. In DNA, the CDR3 is TGTGCCAGCAGTTTACCGGGACGGCTCACTGAAGCTTTCTTT. Amino acid sequence: CASSLPGRLTEAFF.

The chain couples TRBV29-1 to TRBJ2-7, with 11 bases lining up with TRBD2. Germline CDR1 reads SQVTM; CDR2 reads ANQGSEA. The CDR3 totals 16 residues. The J segment lost 2 bases and the V segment lost 6 bases, leaving 12 bases of the junction unmatched. The CDR3 DNA reads as TGCAGCGTCGCTGGGGCGCCGGGACTAGCGGCCTACGAGCAGTACTTC. It translates to CSVAGAPGLAAYEQYF.

The chain has TRBV6-6 and TRBJ2-5, with 7 bases lining up with TRBD2. The DNA end favors TRBJ2-7, so the J call may be wrong. The CDR3 is 12 amino acids. CDR1 is MNHNY and CDR2 is SVGAGI in the germline V gene (reference sequence). Here the CDR3 reads CASTSGYYEQYF. The CDR3 DNA follows: TGTGCCAGCACTAGCGGCTACTACGAGCAGTACTTC.

The chain is built from TRBV5-6 and TRBJ2-1; D is tentatively TRBD1 or TRBD2 (6 bases each). The length of the CDR3 is 12 residues. Germline assignment: CDR1 SGHDT and CDR2 YYEEEE. The V end lost 3 bases, the J end lost 9 bases, and 10 bases lay between the germline ends. CDR3 in DNA: TGTGCCAGCAGCTGGGGGGCCACTGAGCAGTTCTTC. Its translation: CASSWGATEQFF.

The CDR3 loop reads CAISESASGIQETQYF. The CDR3 DNA reads TGTGCCATCAGTGAGTCGGCTAGCGGTATCCAAGAGACCCAGTACTTC. The chain is built from TRBV10-3 and TRBJ2-5; the match to TRBD2 covers 7 bases. This CDR3 is 16 amino acids long. The trim removed 0 bases at V and 1 base at J, leaving 5 bases unmatched. From germline, CDR1 is ENHRY and CDR2 SYGVKD.

The V call is TRBV6-5, the J call TRBJ1-1; D call uncertain. The germline V gene encodes CDR1 MNHEY and CDR2 SVGAGI. Trimming stripped 4 bases from V and 0 bases from J, with 9 bases between. CDR3 length: 14 amino acids. CDR3 amino acids: CASSLGYMNTEAFF. DNA for the CDR3: TGTGCCAGCAGTTTAGGGTACATGAACACTGAAGCTTTCTTT.

The chain employs TRBV14 and TRBJ1-2; D remains unclear. Germline CDR1 SGHDN, CDR2 FVKESK. The CDR3 spans 15 residues. Trimming cost V 1 base and J 2 bases, with 11 bases left between them. CDR3 protein: CASSQGVYTNYGYTF. The CDR3 coding sequence is TGTGCCAGCAGCCAAGGTGTTTACACAAACTATGGCTACACCTTC.

This rearrangement joins TRBV5-3 to TRBJ1-1; the match to TRBD1 covers 9 bases. TRBV5-3 is classed as an ORF, of uncertain function. The V segment lost 9 bases and the J segment 4 bases; nucleotides outside the gene matches: 7. The CDR3 totals 13 residues. Here the CDR3 reads CATLQGAVTEAFF. The CDR3 DNA follows: TGTGCCACCCTACAGGGGGCAGTCACTGAAGCTTTCTTT.

This sequence joins TRBV15 and TRBJ1-1, with D possibly being TRBD1 (6 bases). The germline V gene encodes CDR1 LNHNV and CDR2 YYDKDF (reference sequence). CDR3 size: 14 residues. The V and J ends lost 3 bases and 1 base respectively, with 9 bases between them. The CDR3 coding sequence is TGTGCCACCAGCAGCACGGGACAGAACACTGAAGCTTTCTTT. This codes for CATSSTGQNTEAFF.

The rearrangement joins TRBV6-6 to TRBJ1-1, with D perhaps matching TRBD1 (6 bases). The CDR3 sequence is 12 residues long. Germline V lookup: CDR1 MNHNY, CDR2 SVGAGI (reference sequence). V lost 10 bases and J 1 base, leaving 10 bases between the germline ends. CDR3 sequence reads: CATLQGNTEAFF. CDR3 nucleotide sequence: TGTGCCACTCTACAGGGGAACACTGAAGCTTTCTTT.

J is TRBJ2-1 and V is TRBV4-1; weak D call: TRBD1 (6 bases). The CDR3 is 14 residues long. The V gene's germline CDR1 is MGHRA and CDR2 YSYEKL. The ends were cut back, 1 base at V and 7 bases at J, with 11 bases in the middle. CDR3 DNA sequence: TGCGCCAGCAGCCAAGTTCAGGGGAAGAATGAGCAGTTCTTC. Amino acid sequence: CASSQVQGKNEQFF.

The CDR3 DNA is TGTGCCAGCAGTCCTAGTCCCAGGGTCGGAATCTATGGCTACACCTTC. Encoded protein: CASSPSPRVGIYGYTF. The V call is TRBV2, the J call TRBJ1-2; perhaps TRBD1 as D (5 bases). This CDR3 is built from 16 residues. Germline lookup yields CDR1 SNHLY and CDR2 FYNNEI. V lost 5 bases to trimming and J lost 4 bases, with 20 bases between them.

V is TRBV7-9 and J is TRBJ1-1; weak D call: TRBD1 (6 bases). This CDR3 region has 16 residues. Germline V gene sequence: CDR1 SEHNR, CDR2 FQNEAQ (reference sequence). Trimming pared 6 bases from V and 5 bases from J, leaving 22 bases between. The CDR3 loop reads CASRKGPQGVFTEAFF. CDR3 DNA: TGTGCCAGCAGAAAGGGACCACAGGGCGTTTTTACTGAAGCTTTCTTT.

The rearrangement links TRBV7-9 to TRBJ2-7; 9 bases agree with TRBD1. The CDR3 extends over 15 amino acids. The V and J ends lost 1 base and 3 bases, in that order; junction bases with no gene match: 4. Germline CDR1 reads SEHNR; CDR2 reads FQNEAQ (reference sequence). This CDR3 is CASSLGPGQGYEQYF. The CDR3 coding sequence is TGTGCCAGCAGCTTAGGGCCGGGACAGGGCTACGAGCAGTACTTC.

The chain couples TRBV27 to TRBJ2-1; D may correspond to TRBD1 or TRBD2 (5 bases each). There are 17 residues in the CDR3. Trimming left V 5 bases short and J 8 bases short, with 25 bases between. Germline lookup yields CDR1 MNHEY and CDR2 SMNVEV (reference sequence). CDR3 sequence (DNA): TGTGCCAGCAGTACAGGTCGGGGCGTGCCGGTCCTCGATGAGCAGTTCTTC. Translation gives CASSTGRGVPVLDEQFF.

The chain recombines TRBV28 with TRBJ2-4; TRBD1 matches at 9 bases. The CDR3 spans 14 residues. The ends lost 5 bases at V and 8 bases at J; junction bases unmatched: 7. Germline V gene sequence: CDR1 MDHEN, CDR2 SYDVKM. The CDR3 region is CASSPPRTGDIQYF. In DNA form, the CDR3 reads TGTGCCAGCAGTCCCCCCAGGACAGGGGACATTCAGTACTTC.

The rearrangement uses TRBV28 and TRBJ2-2; 13 bases match TRBD2. Germline CDR1 MDHEN, CDR2 SYDVKM. This CDR3 contains 17 residues. After removal of 3 bases from V and 0 bases from J, the junction contained 1 base not matched to a gene. As DNA, the CDR3 is TGTGCCAGCAGTTTGGGACTAGCGGGGACGAACACCGGGGAGCTGTTTTTT. Amino acids: CASSLGLAGTNTGELFF.